Presented here are 31 T cell receptor beta chains from one specimen sequenced in a study of T cell responses to AZD1222 COVID-19 vaccine. The assay was immunoSEQ multiplex PCR, and TCRdb's table has in-frame clones only and misses some. The data hold 130,000 to 150,000 clones, with roughly 88% observed a single time. Material: peripheral blood, obtained 28 days after the second AZD1222 dose. The receptors shown here come from an adult who received the AZD1222 COVID-19 vaccine.

V usage is TRBV3-1 (or the pseudogene TRBV3-2) and J usage is TRBJ2-7, with no clear D. This CDR3 comprises 12 residues. The germline V gene has CDR1 LGHDT and CDR2 YNNKEL (reference sequence). With 6 bases removed from V and 3 bases from J, the gap between germline ends came to 9 bases. CDR3 coding DNA: TGTGCCAGCAGTTATAGAGGCTACGAGCAGTACTTC. Its translation: CASSYRGYEQYF.

On this clone: An end of the junction differs from the germline gene, which may be a read error. The genes are TRBV19 and TRBJ1-5; D remains unclear. Germline values: CDR1 LNHDA, CDR2 SQIVND (reference sequence). This CDR3 region has 14 residues. This chain's CDR3 is CASMQVAAGQPQHF. CDR3 coding DNA: TGTGCGAGTATGCAGGTCGCGGCTGGTCAGCCCCAGCATTTT.

The chain joins TRBV27 to TRBJ2-7; D not resolved. Trimming took 2 bases from V and 5 from J, leaving 10 bases between them. From germline, CDR1 is MNHEY and CDR2 SMNVEV (reference sequence). This CDR3 contains 13 residues. CDR3 DNA: TGTGCCAGCAGTTTAGTCAACAGCCACGAGCAGTACTTC. It codes for CASSLVNSHEQYF.

The genes are TRBV19 and TRBJ1-1; 8 bases are shared with TRBD1. With V trimmed by 0 bases and J by 5 bases, 5 bases remained unmatched. Germline V CDR1 and CDR2: LNHDA, SQIVND (reference sequence). The CDR3 length is 15 residues. The CDR3 sequence is CASSIEGTGLTEAFF. In nucleotides, the CDR3 is TGTGCCAGTAGTATAGAGGGGACAGGTCTGACTGAAGCTTTCTTT.

The chain recombines TRBV6-4 with TRBJ1-1; the D is unclear. V lost 4 bases to trimming and J lost 1 base, with 7 bases between them. The CDR3 is 13 residues long. Looked up from germline, CDR1 is MRHNA and CDR2 is SNTAGT. The CDR3 spells CASSVEENTEAFF. The CDR3 coding sequence is TGTGCCAGCAGTGTGGAGGAGAACACTGAAGCTTTCTTT.

This clone was counted only a few times. This chain uses TRBV3-1 (or the pseudogene TRBV3-2) with TRBJ2-5; D unresolved. This CDR3 comprises 15 residues. In germline, CDR1 is LGHDT, CDR2 YNNKEL (reference sequence). Trimming shortened V by 0 bases and J by 0 bases, and 8 bases separated the two germline ends. DNA of the CDR3: TGTGCCAGCAGCCAAGATCGGAGTCACCAAGAGACCCAGTACTTC. Translating gives CASSQDRSHQETQYF.

The V gene is TRBV2, the J gene TRBJ2-5; 15 bases are shared with TRBD2. V lost 5 bases, J lost 4 bases, and 5 bases stayed unmatched. This CDR3 has 16 amino acids. Germline CDR1 and CDR2: SNHLY and FYNNEI. The CDR3 DNA follows: TGTGCCAGCAGTCTTTGGACTAGCGGGGGGGTAGAGACCCAGTACTTC. Translated, it gives CASSLWTSGGVETQYF.

The V gene is TRBV18, the J gene TRBJ1-3; no reliable D call. This CDR3 has 13 amino acids. V dropped 7 bases and J dropped 0 bases, with 7 bases sitting between them. Germline-derived CDR1 and CDR2 are KGHSH and LQKENI. CDR3 loop: CASWKYSGNTIYF. Written as DNA, the CDR3 is TGTGCCAGCTGGAAGTACTCTGGAAACACCATATATTTT. Full variable domain (outside the CDR3, taken from reference TRBV18 and TRBJ1-3): NAGVMQNPRHLVRRRGQEARLRCSPMKGHSHVYWYRQLPEEGLKFMVYLQKENIIDESGMPKERFSAEFPKEGPSILRIQQVVRGDSAAYFCASWKYSGNTIYFGEGSWLTVV.

The chain couples TRBV7-9 to TRBJ1-2; 9 positions agree with TRBD1. The CDR3 covers 17 residues. J lost 4 bases, V lost 4 bases, and 13 bases had no gene match. Germline CDR1 SEHNR, CDR2 FQNEAQ (reference sequence). The CDR3 here is CASSSALQGAGFYGYTF. The CDR3 bases are TGTGCCAGCAGCTCCGCTCTACAGGGGGCAGGGTTCTATGGCTACACCTTC. Full variable domain (missing parts from reference TRBV7-9 and TRBJ1-2): DTGVSQNPRHKITKRGQNVTFRCDPISEHNRLYWYRQTLGQGPEFLTYFQNEAQLEKSRLLSDRFSAERPKGSFSTLEIQRTEQGDSAMYLCASSSALQGAGFYGYTFGSGTRLTVV.

The gene calls are TRBV25-1 and TRBJ2-5; 9 bases line up with TRBD2. V lost 3 bases and J lost 2; bases outside the gene matches: 4. Germline CDR1 is MGHDK and CDR2 is SYGVNS. CDR3 length: 15 amino acids. The CDR3 coding sequence is TGTGCCAGCAGTGATGGGACTAGCAGACAAGAGACCCAGTACTTC. It encodes CASSDGTSRQETQYF.

J is TRBJ2-3 and V is TRBV9; maybe TRBD1 (5 bases). The ends were cut back, 0 bases at V and 0 bases at J, with 11 bases in the middle. The CDR3 has 16 amino acids. Germline V CDR1 and CDR2: SGDLS, YYNGEE. The CDR3 nucleotides are TGTGCCAGCAGCGTAGGATCGACAGATAGCACAGATACGCAGTATTTT. This gives the protein CASSVGSTDSTDTQYF. The entire variable domain, with the rest obtained from reference TRBV9 and TRBJ2-3, is as follows: DSGVTQTPKHLITATGQRVTLRCSPRSGDLSVYWYQQSLDQGLQFLIQYYNGEERAKGNILERFSAQQFPDLHSELNLSSLELGDSALYFCASSVGSTDSTDTQYFGPGTRLTVL.

This sequence joins TRBV12-3 or TRBV12-4 and TRBJ1-5; D possibly corresponds to TRBD1 (5 bases). Trimming cost V 1 base and J 7 bases, with 8 bases left between them. This CDR3 is built from 13 residues. The CDR3 DNA follows: TGTGCCAGCAGTTTAGGGGGCTTCCAGCCCCAGCATTTT. This gives the protein CASSLGGFQPQHF.

The V and J genes are TRBV7-9 and TRBJ2-7; D possibly corresponds to TRBD2 (5 bases). The CDR3 spans 14 residues. The germline V gene has CDR1 SEHNR and CDR2 FQNEAQ (reference sequence). V shed 5 bases and J shed 1 base, with 12 bases lying between them. DNA for the CDR3: TGTGCCAGCAGCCCACGCCCGGGATCCTACGAGCAGTACTTC. Amino acids: CASSPRPGSYEQYF.

The V call is TRBV5-1, the J call TRBJ2-7; 8 nucleotides agree with TRBD1. J lost 3 bases, V lost 6 bases, and 5 bases had no gene match. CDR1 and CDR2 (germline): SGHRS, YFSETQ. This CDR3 comprises 13 residues. The CDR3 DNA is TGCGCCAGCACCACCGGGACAGGCTACGAGCAGTACTTC. It codes for CASTTGTGYEQYF.

This sequence joins TRBV9 and TRBJ1-3; 7 bases agree with TRBD1. Germline V gives CDR1 SGDLS, CDR2 YYNGEE. CDR3 size: 19 residues. V was pared by 0 bases and J by 4 bases, with 16 bases of the junction left unmatched. The CDR3 bases are TGTGCCAGCAGCGTAGAGACAGTGTGGTCCGGGACAGTAGGAAACACCATATATTTT. It specifies CASSVETVWSGTVGNTIYF.

As regards this clone: This specimen includes other DNA sequences encoding the same CDR3. V gene TRBV19 combines with J gene TRBJ1-1; no definite D call. CDR3 length equals 13 residues. Germline CDR1 reads LNHDA; CDR2 reads SQIVND (reference sequence). V was shortened by 2 bases and J by 1 base, with 5 bases between the two germline ends. CDR3 bases: TGTGCCAGTAGTATAAGCCCGAACACTGAAGCTTTCTTT. It specifies CASSISPNTEAFF.

The V gene is TRBV5-1, the J gene TRBJ1-6, with D uncertain. CDR1 and CDR2 from the germline V gene are SGHRS and YFSETQ. The CDR3 has 13 residues. Trimming shortened V by 1 base and J by 6 bases, and 5 bases separated the two germline ends. The CDR3 DNA reads TGCGCCAGCAGCTTGTCGGGTAATTCACCCCTCCACTTT. Residues: CASSLSGNSPLHF.

The chain is built from TRBV19 and TRBJ1-5; TRBD1 matches 7 bases. Germline CDR1 is LNHDA and CDR2 is SQIVND (reference sequence). The CDR3 runs 14 residues. J gave up 6 bases and V 2 bases, and 4 bases lay outside the gene matches. In DNA form, the CDR3 reads TGTGCCAGTAGTATAATCTCAGGGGGTCAGCCCCAGCATTTT. Its translation: CASSIISGGQPQHF.

J is TRBJ2-2 and V is TRBV6-5, with unresolved D. The germline CDR1 and CDR2 sequences are MNHEY and SVGAGI. Trimming stripped 1 base from V and 2 bases from J, with 2 bases between. This CDR3 is 13 amino acids long. The CDR3 loop is CASSYYNTGELFF. The CDR3 DNA follows: TGTGCCAGCAGTTACTATAACACCGGGGAGCTGTTTTTT.

V is TRBV9 and J is TRBJ2-7; weak D call: TRBD2 (5 bases). This CDR3 is 16 amino acids long. V shed 0 bases and J shed 1 base, with 14 bases lying between them. Germline V gene sequence: CDR1 SGDLS, CDR2 YYNGEE. CDR3 bases: TGTGCCAGCAGCGTAGGATCCGGGTCGGGATCCTACGAGCAGTACTTC. It is translated as CASSVGSGSGSYEQYF.

This clone appeared once. This rearrangement joins TRBV4-1 to TRBJ1-4; no firm D call. CDR3 length equals 15 residues. V lost 4 bases, J lost 5 bases, and 14 bases lay in between. Germline-derived CDR1 and CDR2 are MGHRA and YSYEKL. CDR3 sequence reads: CASSPFLHGNEKLFF. CDR3 nucleotide sequence: TGCGCCAGCAGCCCCTTCTTACACGGAAATGAAAAACTGTTTTTT.

V is TRBV6-1 and J is TRBJ1-1; tentatively, D is TRBD1 (6 bases). Trimming left V 2 bases short and J 5 bases short, with 12 bases between. The germline gives CDR1 MNHNS, CDR2 SASEGT. The CDR3 totals 14 residues. CDR3 amino acids: CASSESRGRTEAFF. CDR3 sequence (DNA): TGTGCCAGCAGTGAATCCCGGGGGCGAACTGAAGCTTTCTTT.

V and J are TRBV9 and TRBJ2-1; 13 bases fit TRBD2. The CDR3 is 15 residues long. Germline V gene data show CDR1 as SGDLS and CDR2 as YYNGEE. V trimming: 5 bases; J trimming: 6 bases; junction bases outside the gene matches: 5. Written as DNA, the CDR3 is TGTGCCAGCAGTTTACTAGCGGGGGGGTTCAATGAGCAGTTCTTC. Its protein product is CASSLLAGGFNEQFF. Full variable domain (rest looked up from reference TRBV9 and TRBJ2-1): DSGVTQTPKHLITATGQRVTLRCSPRSGDLSVYWYQQSLDQGLQFLIQYYNGEERAKGNILERFSAQQFPDLHSELNLSSLELGDSALYFCASSLLAGGFNEQFFGPGTRLTVL.

This sequence joins TRBV5-8 and TRBJ1-5, with D possibly TRBD1 on 5 matching bases. The CDR3 spans 14 residues. V dropped 3 bases and J dropped 6 bases, with 13 bases sitting between them. Germline lookup yields CDR1 SGHTS and CDR2 YDEGEE. CDR3 in amino acids: CASSSGLRGQPQHF. CDR3 bases: TGTGCCAGCAGCTCTGGGCTGAGGGGTCAGCCCCAGCATTTT.

This sequence joins TRBV5-1 and TRBJ1-5, with D maybe TRBD1 (6 bases). V was shortened by 4 bases and J by 5 bases, with 13 bases between the two germline ends. CDR1 and CDR2 from the germline V gene are SGHRS and YFSETQ. This CDR3 has 14 residues. CDR3 in DNA: TGCGCCAGCAGCCAAGTAGGGGGGGATCAGCCCCAGCATTTT. It yields the protein CASSQVGGDQPQHF.

J is TRBJ2-6 and V is TRBV19; a weak D match, TRBD2 (5 bases). V gave up 5 bases and J gave up 0 bases, with 14 bases separating them. Germline V gene sequence: CDR1 LNHDA, CDR2 SQIVND (reference sequence). This CDR3 contains 17 residues. The CDR3 spells CASSGRETHSGANVLTF. The CDR3 DNA reads TGTGCCAGTAGTGGCCGGGAAACCCACTCTGGGGCCAACGTCCTGACTTTC.

This chain joins TRBV5-1 and TRBJ2-2, with TRBD2 matching over 9 bases. This CDR3 has 16 amino acids. CDR1 SGHRS and CDR2 YFSETQ come from the germline V gene. V shed 4 bases and J 5 bases; nucleotides not matched to a gene: 9. The chain's CDR3 is CASSTGTSPGTGELFF. As DNA, the CDR3 is TGCGCCAGCAGCACTGGGACTAGCCCAGGGACCGGGGAGCTGTTTTTT.

This chain links TRBV7-3 with TRBJ2-1, with TRBD2 matching over 11 bases. This CDR3 is 15 amino acids long. J gave up 9 bases and V 4 bases, and 8 bases lay outside the gene matches. Germline loops: CDR1 SGHTA, CDR2 FQGTGA. In DNA, the CDR3 is TGTGCCAGCAGCTCCGGGACTAGCGGTTGGGGTGAGCAGTTCTTC. Its translation is CASSSGTSGWGEQFF.

This chain uses TRBV5-5 with TRBJ1-5; D is unclear. Trimming stripped 0 bases from V and 5 bases from J, with 6 bases between. The V gene's germline CDR1 is SGHKS and CDR2 YYEKEE (reference sequence). The CDR3 covers 13 residues. The CDR3: CASSLAQDQPQHF. The DNA for the CDR3 is TGTGCCAGCAGCTTGGCCCAGGATCAGCCCCAGCATTTT. The whole variable domain, filled in from reference TRBV5-5 and TRBJ1-5, reads DAGVTQSPTHLIKTRGQQVTLRCSPISGHKSVSWYQQVLGQGPQFIFQYYEKEERGRGNFPDRFSARQFPNYSSELNVNALLLGDSALYLCASSLAQDQPQHFGDGTRLSIL.

This chain joins TRBV6-5 and TRBJ1-4, with D possibly TRBD1 on 6 matching bases. Germline V lookup: CDR1 MNHEY, CDR2 SVGAGI. This CDR3 has 13 residues. The CDR3 spells CAGAGASNEKLFF. As DNA, the CDR3 is TGTGCGGGGGCGGGGGCTTCTAATGAAAAACTGTTTTTT.

The V call is TRBV11-2, the J call TRBJ2-7; weak D call: TRBD1 (5 bases). This CDR3 contains 14 residues. The V end was cut by 1 base, the J end by 2 bases, with 9 bases between. Germline V CDR1 and CDR2: SGHAT, FQNNGV. The CDR3 reads CASSLGQGTYEQYF. In DNA, the CDR3 is TGTGCCAGCAGCTTAGGTCAGGGAACCTACGAGCAGTACTTC.